The sequence of this TCR beta chain was determined in a study of blood T cell repertoires in COVID-19. At the level of the study: Researchers got acute and convalescent COVID-19 samples from the United States, Italy and Spain. Sources were T cells, B-cell-depleted T cells, or PBMCs; the material itself was cDNA or gDNA.

J gave up 2 bases and V 5 bases, and 6 bases lay outside the gene matches. CDR1 and CDR2 from the germline V gene are MGHRA and YSYEKL. The CDR3 is made up of 15 amino acids. In the original processing: Amplifying reference gene primers gave estimates of nucleated cell counts. The protocol was immunoSEQ multiplex PCR, while the TCRdb copy is restricted to in-frame clones and leaves out a portion. The V and J calls and the clone size are those of that table, but D and trimming were determined from the DNA. The sample holds hundreds of thousands of clones, 90% to 95% seen once. The chain joins TRBV4-1 to TRBJ1-5, with 7 bases that match TRBD1. This clonotype originated in a woman aged 18-29 years who had recovered from COVID-19. Sequenced material: peripheral blood. CDR3 protein: CASSFDRAGNQPQHF. CDR3 bases: TGCGCCAGCAGCTTTGACAGGGCGGGCAATCAGCCCCAGCATTTT.